The clone carrying this TCR beta chain was seen many times. Its antigen is currently unknown. The source of the sample is a study of molecular identifiers for immune sequencing clone quantification. In the study overall: Four of five RNA aliquots from roughly 21,000 or 96,000 naive CD8 T cells were sequenced. Overall study results and limits: Spiked-in Jurkat TCR RNA corresponding to one cell was reported as detectable against around 1 million naive cells. Clones that had above 20 RNA copies took up over 98% of effector molecules but under 1% in naive cells.

Using a CD8+CD4-CCR7+CD45RA+ phenotype, naive CD8 T cells were sorted. From germline, CDR1 is SGHVS and CDR2 FQNEAQ. The CDR3 totals 15 residues. V was trimmed by 5 bases and J by 5 bases, leaving 18 bases between them. TCRdb re-called the PCR reads through MiXCR, storing one row per CDR3 protein. The sample shows about 35,000 distinct CDR3 sequences, roughly 18% of them seen only once. This TCR was recovered from a human donor in good health. Some libraries in this study had Jurkat cell RNA spiked in. Sequencing was done on a sample of naive CD8+ T cells from blood, with Jurkat cell RNA spiked in. The subset denotes: FACS-sorted CD8+CD4-CCR7+CD45RA+ naive T cells. The chain combines TRBV7-8 with TRBJ2-5, with D perhaps TRBD1 or TRBD2 (6 bases each). CDR3 coding DNA: TGTGCCAGCAGCACAGGGACTTCCCATTTTGAGACCCAGTACTTC. It specifies CASSTGTSHFETQYF. Variable domain in full (rest from reference TRBV7-8 and TRBJ2-5): GAGVSQSPRYKVAKRGQDVALRCDPISGHVSLFWYQQALGQGPEFLTYFQNEAQLDKSGLPSDRFFAERPEGSVSTLKIQRTQQEDSAVYLCASSTGTSHFETQYFGPGTRLLVL.